This T cell receptor (beta chain) is from a study of T cell responses to AZD1222 COVID-19 vaccine. Study results and limitations: Donors were mostly white British, more females; clonal diversity possibly underestimated. Among spike-specific TCRs, nearly half reportedly target unmutated variant regions. Researchers report vaccine-associated CD4 TCRs spanning spike, with dominance at 160-218 and 743-854.

As concerns this clone: The antigen is undetermined.

Assay used: immunoSEQ multiplex PCR; TCRdb lists only in-frame clones, some missing. The sample contains around 100,000 clones, approximately 89% of which appear only once. The V and J ends lost 3 bases and 5 bases respectively, with 8 bases between them. Germline V gives CDR1 SEHNR, CDR2 FQNEAQ (reference sequence). The CDR3 sequence is 13 residues long. This sequence originates from an adult in good health. Source: peripheral blood, taken on day 0 of MenACWY control vaccination. The chain carries TRBV7-9 and TRBJ2-1; possibly TRBD2 for D (6 bases). The CDR3 here is CASSFGGDNEQFF. CDR3 sequence (DNA): TGTGCCAGCAGCTTTGGAGGGGACAATGAGCAGTTCTTC.